Following are 20 T cell receptor beta chains from one sample sequenced in a study of T-cell reconstitution after alpha-beta-depleted transplantation in children (dated by TCRdb to the mid-2010s). Library generation was performed with PCR. Sequencing instrument: Illumina HiSeq 2500. Molecular barcoding was employed in the preparation of TCR libraries, with unique molecular identifiers being used to normalize TCRbeta repertoire quantification. The public reads were reprocessed in TCRdb via fastp at Q25 and MiXCR, keeping in-frame beta chains. Rows with one shared CDR3 protein collapse into an entry with the most common genes and DNA. The sample table shows 900,000 or so distinct CDR3 sequences, and less than 20% are seen once. Around 4.5% of the sample lies in the top ten. The sample's treatment or condition, from its label and the paper: allogeneic hematopoietic cell transplantation with graft depleted of TCRalphabeta T cells and CD19 B cells.

The sample here was PBMCs, mostly from graft donor cells, taken 360 days after TCRalphabeta/CD19-depleted stem cell transplant. All receptors come from a male patient younger than 18 who had a stem cell transplant for acute lymphoblastic leukemia, so the T cells may come from the graft donor.

This chain links TRBV5-1 with TRBJ2-1; D gene uncertain. Trimming removed 0 bases from V and 7 bases from J, with 11 bases in between. CDR3 length: 14 amino acids. CDR1 is SGHRS, CDR2 YFSETQ, per germline. CDR3 sequence (DNA): TGCGCCAGCAGCTTGGACGTCCGATTGAATGAGCAGTTCTTC. Its protein is CASSLDVRLNEQFF.

This clonotype was counted between two and nine times. This chain links TRBV12-3 or TRBV12-4 with TRBJ1-2; D may be TRBD1 (6 bases). V was pared by 2 bases and J by 6 bases, with 13 bases between. The CDR3 extends over 14 amino acids. This chain's CDR3 is CASSLSGGRNGYTF. The CDR3 DNA is TGTGCCAGCAGTTTATCGGGGGGGCGCAATGGCTACACCTTC.

This chain uses TRBV2 with TRBJ2-5; 14 nucleotides line up with TRBD2. CDR3 length: 17 amino acids. V lost 5 bases to trimming and J lost 5 bases; unmatched junction nucleotides: 10. The germline V gene has CDR1 SNHLY and CDR2 FYNNEI. CDR3 nucleotides: TGTGCCAGCAGTTTTCCACCGGGACTAGCGGGAGTGGAGACCCAGTACTTC. Amino acids: CASSFPPGLAGVETQYF.

This clonotype was seen a handful of times. This chain's CDR3 is CASSIGVQNGNTIYF. The CDR3 DNA follows: TGTGCCAGCTCAATAGGGGTACAGAATGGAAACACCATATATTTT. The chain is built from TRBV18 and TRBJ1-3; the D gene is possibly TRBD1 (5 bases). From germline, CDR1 is KGHSH and CDR2 LQKENI. Between the trimmed V and J ends, which lost 5 bases and 3 bases, there was a span of 14 bases. This CDR3 has 15 residues. The variable domain in full, completed from reference TRBV18 and TRBJ1-3, reads NAGVMQNPRHLVRRRGQEARLRCSPMKGHSHVYWYRQLPEEGLKFMVYLQKENIIDESGMPKERFSAEFPKEGPSILRIQQVVRGDSAAYFCASSIGVQNGNTIYFGEGSWLTVV.

The chain is built from TRBV11-2 and TRBJ2-2; D might be TRBD1 (6 bases). This CDR3 contains 16 residues. Germline V gene lookup returns CDR1 SGHAT and CDR2 FQNNGV. V was shortened by 5 bases and J by 3 bases, with 16 bases between the two germline ends. The CDR3 sequence: CASSPIQGPHTGELFF. The CDR3 bases are TGTGCCAGCAGCCCGATACAGGGTCCACACACCGGGGAGCTGTTTTTT. Based on the CDR3 plus reference TRBV11-2 and TRBJ2-2, the full variable domain is EAGVAQSPRYKIIEKRQSVAFWCNPISGHATLYWYQQILGQGPKLLIQFQNNGVVDDSQLPKDRFSAERLKGVDSTLKIQPAKLEDSAVYLCASSPIQGPHTGELFFGEGSRLTVL.

The chain links TRBV19 to TRBJ2-2; no firm D call. CDR1 is LNHDA and CDR2 is SQIVND in the germline V gene (reference sequence). V lost 3 bases and J lost 6, with 11 bases in between. This CDR3 spans 14 amino acids. The CDR3 DNA follows: TGTGCCAGTAGTATCGGAGTGGACGCCGGGGAGCTGTTTTTT. Translation: CASSIGVDAGELFF.

The chain links TRBV7-8 to TRBJ2-3, with TRBD2 matching 9 bases. The V segment lost 5 bases and the J segment 1 base; nucleotides outside the gene matches: 10. Germline V lookup: CDR1 SGHVS, CDR2 FQNEAQ. CDR3 length equals 17 residues. The CDR3 protein is CASSARPTSGRTDTQYF. The CDR3, as DNA: TGTGCCAGCAGCGCACGACCGACTAGCGGCCGCACAGATACGCAGTATTTT.

This clonotype was seen only a few times. The V call is TRBV20-1, the J call TRBJ1-5, with a possible D match to TRBD1 (6 bases). The CDR3 runs 15 residues. V lost 0 bases to trimming and J lost 6 bases, with 15 bases between them. Germline values: CDR1 DFQATT, CDR2 SNEGSKA (reference sequence). CDR3: CSAREGGATFQPQHF. In nucleotides, the CDR3 is TGCAGTGCTAGAGAAGGGGGAGCGACGTTTCAGCCCCAGCATTTT.

This chain uses TRBV4-1 with TRBJ1-4; perhaps TRBD1 as D (6 bases). Germline values: CDR1 MGHRA, CDR2 YSYEKL. V gave up 4 bases and J gave up 8 bases, with 17 bases separating them. The CDR3 covers 15 residues. CDR3 sequence (DNA): TGCGCCAGCAGCCTAGTCTGGGACAATGGAGAAAAACTGTTTTTT. Translation gives CASSLVWDNGEKLFF.

V and J are TRBV5-6 and TRBJ2-1; perhaps TRBD2 as D (5 bases). V dropped 2 bases and J dropped 8 bases, with 17 bases sitting between them. The CDR3 contains 15 residues. Germline CDR1 SGHDT, CDR2 YYEEEE. The DNA for the CDR3 is TGTGCCAGCAGCTTAGGAGGTCTCACAATCGATGAGCAGTTCTTC. Translating it yields CASSLGGLTIDEQFF. The complete variable domain, with remaining parts taken from reference TRBV5-6 and TRBJ2-1, reads DAGVTQSPTHLIKTRGQQVTLRCSPKSGHDTVSWYQQALGQGPQFIFQYYEEEERQRGNFPDRFSGHQFPNYSSELNVNALLLGDSALYLCASSLGGLTIDEQFFGPGTRLTVL.

V gene TRBV24-1 combines with J gene TRBJ1-5, with D perhaps matching TRBD1 (6 bases). In germline, CDR1 is KGHDR, CDR2 SFDVKD. The V and J ends lost 3 bases and 6 bases respectively, with 11 bases between them. This CDR3 comprises 14 residues. The CDR3 sequence is CATSDGGRSQPQHF. For the CDR3, the DNA is TGTGCCACCAGTGATGGGGGGCGCAGTCAGCCCCAGCATTTT.

This clonotype was picked up a small number of times. This rearrangement joins TRBV19 to TRBJ2-1, with a tentative D call TRBD2 (5 bases). V dropped 1 base and J dropped 6 bases, with 13 bases sitting between them. The CDR3 has 15 amino acids. Germline V gene lookup returns CDR1 LNHDA and CDR2 SQIVND (reference sequence). The CDR3 DNA reads TGTGCCAGTAGTATAGTCGGTTCGGGGAGCAATGAGCAGTTCTTC. This encodes CASSIVGSGSNEQFF.

This clonotype was counted between two and nine times. This chain links TRBV7-9 with TRBJ2-1, with TRBD2 identical over 11 bases. V lost 5 bases, J lost 8 bases, and 8 bases stayed unmatched. Looked up from germline, CDR1 is SEHNR and CDR2 is FQNEAQ (reference sequence). The length of the CDR3 is 15 residues. The CDR3 DNA reads TGTGCCAGCAGCCCCCTGACTAGCGGGACCGATGAGCAGTTCTTC. As protein: CASSPLTSGTDEQFF.

Turning to this clonotype: Since a much larger clone is just one base distant, this may be a read error. The V and J genes are TRBV12-3 or TRBV12-4 and TRBJ2-3; 9 bases map to TRBD2. There are 14 residues in the CDR3. The CDR3 protein is CASSFSGRPDTQSF. CDR3 sequence (DNA): TGTGCCAGCAGTTTTAGCGGGAGACCAGATACGCAGTCTTTT.

Note on this clonotype: The junction shows a germline mismatch at one end, possibly a read error. The chain has TRBV7-8 and TRBJ2-3; no clear D gene. CDR3 length: 15 residues. Germline V gene lookup returns CDR1 SGHVS and CDR2 FQNEAQ. The CDR3 nucleotides are TGTGCCGGCAGGCCCCTGGGGTTTAGCACAGATACGCAGTATTTT. Amino acid sequence: CAGRPLGFSTDTQYF.

The table lists this clonotype with many counts. This rearrangement joins TRBV20-1 to TRBJ2-1; TRBD2 agrees at 7 bases. Germline-derived CDR1 and CDR2 are DFQATT and SNEGSKA (reference sequence). V gave up 2 bases and J gave up 14 bases; unmatched junction bases: 12. The CDR3 has 13 amino acids. The DNA of the CDR3 is TGCAGTGCTAGAAGGCGGGAGCCCCATCTCAAGTTCTTC. This encodes CSARRREPHLKFF.

V gene TRBV19 combines with J gene TRBJ1-2; tentatively, D is TRBD1 (6 bases). CDR1 and CDR2 (germline): LNHDA, SQIVND (reference sequence). This CDR3 is 12 amino acids long. V dropped 8 bases and J dropped 7 bases, with 14 bases sitting between them. CDR3 loop: CASHLTGFGYTF. CDR3 in DNA: TGTGCCAGTCACCTTACAGGGTTTGGCTACACCTTC.

This sequence joins TRBV29-1 and TRBJ2-2; weak D call: TRBD2 (6 bases). V was clipped by 6 bases and J by 3 bases, with 17 bases between them. The CDR3 runs to 15 residues. From germline, CDR1 is SQVTM and CDR2 ANQGSEA. The CDR3 DNA reads as TGCAGCGTAGAAACCGGGACTTTTTACACCGGGGAGCTGTTTTTT. Translated, it gives CSVETGTFYTGELFF.

The J gene is TRBJ2-1, the V gene TRBV29-1; TRBD2 aligns across 13 bases. This CDR3 has 14 amino acids. With 2 bases clipped from V and 9 bases from J, the junction kept 4 bases outside the gene matches. Germline CDR1 and CDR2: SQVTM and ANQGSEA. The CDR3 loop is CSVERLAGGGEQFF. CDR3 nucleotides: TGCAGCGTTGAAAGACTAGCGGGAGGTGGTGAGCAGTTCTTC.

The CDR3 is CASSLVGGSNQETQYF. CDR3 DNA: TGCGCCAGCAGCTTGGTTGGTGGGAGTAATCAAGAGACCCAGTACTTC. This chain connects TRBV5-1 to TRBJ2-5, with D maybe TRBD2 (5 bases). This CDR3 has 16 residues. In germline, CDR1 is SGHRS, CDR2 YFSETQ. Trimming pared 0 bases from V and 2 bases from J, leaving 14 bases between.